The 28 T cell receptor beta chains listed next were all sequenced from one sample in a study of Graves' ophthalmopathy and Graves' hyperthyroidism. RNA transcripts provided the template for amplifying TCR beta CDR3 regions. First-round RT-PCR relied on HTBI primers, and a second-round multiplex PCR came next. TCRdb recomputed calls from the multiplex PCR reads with MiXCR, one row per CDR3 protein. The table records around 660,000 distinct CDR3 sequences, about two fifths of them present only once. Sequencing was done on a sample of peripheral blood. The receptors here all came from an adult man with Graves' ophthalmopathy.

This clonotype has more than one count but fewer than ten. The chain uses TRBV19 and TRBJ2-2; D may correspond to TRBD1 or TRBD2 (6 bases each). Germline assignment: CDR1 LNHDA and CDR2 SQIVND (reference sequence). The V end lost 9 bases, the J end lost 2 bases, and 19 bases lay between the germline ends. The CDR3 covers 16 residues. The CDR3 protein is CASSRGLGSNTGELFF. The CDR3 nucleotides are TGTGCCAGCAGCCGGGGGCTAGGGTCCAACACCGGGGAGCTGTTTTTT.

This chain joins TRBV27 and TRBJ2-5; a weak D match, TRBD1 (5 bases). V was pared by 5 bases and J by 7 bases, with 11 bases between. Germline values: CDR1 MNHEY, CDR2 SMNVEV (reference sequence). The CDR3 is made up of 12 amino acids. The CDR3 protein is CASSLREGTQYF. CDR3 nucleotide sequence: TGTGCCAGCAGTCTCAGGGAAGGGACCCAGTACTTC.

This clonotype showed up many times. The rearrangement joins TRBV7-2 to TRBJ1-1; no definite D call. Trimming pared 0 bases from V and 0 bases from J, leaving 5 bases between. Germline CDR1 SGHTA, CDR2 FQGNSA. This CDR3 has 14 amino acids. CDR3 DNA: TGTGCCAGCAGCTTAGCACTGATGAACACTGAAGCTTTCTTT. The encoded protein is CASSLALMNTEAFF. The full variable domain, with the rest looked up from reference TRBV7-2 and TRBJ1-1, is GAGVSQSPSNKVTEKGKDVELRCDPISGHTALYWYRQSLGQGLEFLIYFQGNSAPDKSGLPSDRFSAERTGGSVSTLTIQRTQQEDSAVYLCASSLALMNTEAFFGQGTRLTVV.

V and J are TRBV25-1 and TRBJ2-5; D gene uncertain. Trimming took off 10 bases at V and 2 bases at J, with 14 bases between the two ends. Germline loops: CDR1 MGHDK, CDR2 SYGVNS. This CDR3 has 13 amino acids. In DNA form, the CDR3 reads TGTGCCACACGGACGACCTCGCAAGAGACCCAGTACTTC. Encoded protein: CATRTTSQETQYF.

With regard to this clonotype: The conserved closing phenylalanine or tryptophan is absent in this CDR3, likely reflecting a read error. The chain joins TRBV7-6 to TRBJ2-7; 8 bases agree with TRBD1. The CDR3 extends over 18 amino acids. Germline-derived CDR1 and CDR2 are SGHVS and FNYEAQ. V gave up 5 bases and J gave up 3 bases; unmatched junction bases: 18. CDR3 nucleotide sequence: TGTGCCAGCAGCCAAGTCCCCACGGACAGGGTAGTCGTCTACGAGCAGTACTTG. Translated: CASSQVPTDRVVVYEQYL.

The V and J genes are TRBV20-1 and TRBJ1-4; D may be TRBD1 (6 bases). The CDR3 is made up of 15 amino acids. CDR1 is DFQATT, CDR2 SNEGSKA, per germline (reference sequence). V dropped 0 bases and J dropped 8 bases, with 16 bases sitting between them. Here the CDR3 DNA reads TGCAGTGCTAGAGATTTCCCGGACAGAAGGGAAAAACTGTTTTTT. Its protein product is CSARDFPDRREKLFF.

This clonotype was found a few times. The genes are TRBV7-9 and TRBJ2-2; 9 bases are shared with TRBD1. Germline V gene data show CDR1 as SEHNR and CDR2 as FQNEAQ (reference sequence). With V trimmed by 8 bases and J by 3 bases, 7 bases remained unmatched. The CDR3 is made up of 15 amino acids. In DNA form, the CDR3 reads TGTGCCAGCCCTTGGGACAGGGAAGACACCGGGGAGCTGTTTTTT. Protein: CASPWDREDTGELFF.

This clonotype has only one observation. In nucleotides, the CDR3 is TGTGCCAGCAGCCAAGTCACAGGACGGGAAGGGACCCAGTACTTC. This translates into CASSQVTGREGTQYF. The rearrangement links TRBV11-1 to TRBJ2-5; D may be TRBD1 or TRBD2 (5 bases each). This CDR3 has 15 residues. V dropped 5 bases and J dropped 7 bases, with 20 bases sitting between them. The germline CDR1 and CDR2 sequences are SGHAT and FQDESV (reference sequence).

The chain links TRBV5-1 to TRBJ2-7, with D maybe TRBD2 (5 bases). The germline gives CDR1 SGHRS, CDR2 YFSETQ. This CDR3 has 17 amino acids. V shed 5 bases and J shed 2 bases, with 23 bases lying between them. Written as DNA, the CDR3 is TGCGCCAGCAGTTTTGGAGGTGGTCCCAGACACCCCTACGAGCAGTACTTC. This gives the protein CASSFGGGPRHPYEQYF.

This CDR3 reads CASSLKGDNQPQHF. The CDR3 DNA follows: TGTGCCAGCAGTTTAAAGGGGGACAATCAGCCCCAGCATTTT. The V call is TRBV15, the J call TRBJ1-5, with D maybe TRBD1 (6 bases). V dropped 10 bases and J dropped 3 bases, with 16 bases sitting between them. The CDR3 totals 14 residues. Germline-derived CDR1 and CDR2 are LNHNV and YYDKDF (reference sequence).

The chain couples TRBV25-1 to TRBJ2-5; 11 nucleotides line up with TRBD2. This CDR3 contains 15 residues. The germline V gene has CDR1 MGHDK and CDR2 SYGVNS. V was clipped by 9 bases and J by 5 bases; unmatched bases: 11. The CDR3 loop is CASSSGLAGWETQYF. Written as DNA, the CDR3 is TGTGCCAGTAGTTCTGGACTAGCGGGTTGGGAGACCCAGTACTTC.

About this clonotype itself: A much larger clone lies one base from this, so it may be a read error. V usage is TRBV6-5 and J usage is TRBJ2-5; a weak D match, TRBD1 (6 bases). Germline-derived CDR1 and CDR2 are MNHEY and SVGAGI. This CDR3 comprises 14 residues. This CDR3 reads CASSYDRTGEIQYF. The CDR3 DNA follows: TGTGCCAGCAGTTACGACAGGACTGGGGAGATCCAGTACTTC.

The genes are TRBV4-2 and TRBJ2-7; D is possibly TRBD2 (6 bases). Trimming stripped 0 bases from V and 2 bases from J, with 17 bases between. The CDR3 totals 17 residues. Per the germline V gene, CDR1 is LGHNA and CDR2 is YNFKEQ. In DNA form, the CDR3 reads TGTGCCAGCAGCCAAGATCTTGTTGGGACTTTTCCCTACGAGCAGTACTTC. Translated: CASSQDLVGTFPYEQYF.

This clonotype was seen more than once but under ten times. The rearrangement links TRBV12-3 or TRBV12-4 to TRBJ2-7; 12 positions agree with TRBD2. V shed 10 bases and J 6 bases; nucleotides not matched to a gene: 7. This CDR3 has 13 amino acids. Here the CDR3 DNA reads TGTGCCAACCTACTAGCGGGGGGAACCGAGCAGTACTTC. It encodes CANLLAGGTEQYF.

This clonotype was observed at least ten times. The chain links TRBV11-2 to TRBJ1-6; 8 nucleotides line up with TRBD1. From germline, CDR1 is SGHAT and CDR2 FQNNGV. Unmatched junction bases numbered 6, after V lost 4 bases and J lost 7 bases. The CDR3 runs 15 residues. The chain's CDR3 is CASSSWDRPNSPLHF. CDR3 in DNA: TGTGCCAGCAGCTCTTGGGACAGGCCCAATTCACCCCTCCACTTT.

About this clonotype: A much larger clone lies a single base off, so this may be a read error. The conserved phenylalanine or tryptophan normally closing the CDR3 is absent here, so this likely arose from a read error. This chain joins TRBV7-3 and TRBJ1-5, with TRBD1 identical over 9 bases. With V trimmed by 6 bases and J by 7 bases, 7 bases remained unmatched. Germline lookup yields CDR1 SGHTA and CDR2 FQGTGA. CDR3 length: 14 residues. CDR3 DNA sequence: TGTGCCAGCAGTAAGGGACAGGGAGACCAGCCCCAGCATCTT. Its translation: CASSKGQGDQPQHL.

A few counts support this clonotype. The chain has TRBV9 and TRBJ1-1, with a weak D call TRBD1 (6 bases). The germline V gene has CDR1 SGDLS and CDR2 YYNGEE. The CDR3 is made up of 14 amino acids. Trimming took off 5 bases at V and 1 base at J, with 12 bases between the two ends. CDR3 sequence: CASSYGRGNTEAFF. CDR3 nucleotide sequence: TGTGCCAGCAGTTACGGCAGGGGGAACACTGAAGCTTTCTTT.

The table lists this clonotype with many counts. V and J are TRBV7-9 and TRBJ1-3; TRBD1 matches 11 bases. The CDR3 spans 18 residues. CDR1 is SEHNR, CDR2 FQNEAQ, per germline (reference sequence). V lost 0 bases and J lost 2; bases outside the gene matches: 6. The CDR3 loop is CASSLAIGQGAAGNTIYF. The CDR3 DNA is TGTGCCAGCAGCTTAGCGATCGGACAGGGGGCAGCTGGAAACACCATATATTTT.

Turning to this clonotype: Since no conserved phenylalanine or tryptophan closes the CDR3, a read error is the likely cause. No DNA is shown, since the ends of the CDR3 on it are uncertain; the CDR3 is the one TCRdb lists. The chain uses TRBV10-3 and TRBJ2-7; no DNA check was done on the table's D call, TRBD1. The germline CDR1 and CDR2 sequences are ENHRY and SYGVKD. The CDR3 is made up of 9 amino acids, end residues included. This CDR3 is CAISGTGVG.

The chain uses TRBV24-1 and TRBJ1-2, with D tentatively TRBD1 (5 bases). This CDR3 spans 10 amino acids. The V end was cut by 8 bases, the J end by 8 bases, with 8 bases between. CDR1 is KGHDR and CDR2 is SFDVKD in the germline V gene. The CDR3: CATTSGGYTF. For the CDR3, the DNA is TGTGCCACCACGTCAGGGGGCTACACCTTC.

This clonotype has a count of ten or more. The V call is TRBV19, the J call TRBJ1-1; D possibly corresponds to TRBD1 (5 bases). Germline V gives CDR1 LNHDA, CDR2 SQIVND (reference sequence). The CDR3 sequence is 12 residues long. Trimming took off 4 bases at V and 6 bases at J, with 9 bases between the two ends. The CDR3 nucleotides read TGTGCCAGTAGTAATGCGGGGCCTGAAGCTTTCTTT. This translates into CASSNAGPEAFF. The full variable domain, with the rest looked up from reference TRBV19 and TRBJ1-1, is DGGITQSPKYLFRKEGQNVTLSCEQNLNHDAMYWYRQDPGQGLRLIYYSQIVNDFQKGDIAEGYSVSREKKESFPLTVTSAQKNPTAFYLCASSNAGPEAFFGQGTRLTVV.

This clonotype came up many times. This rearrangement joins TRBV7-2 to TRBJ1-6, with D perhaps matching TRBD1 (6 bases). Between the trimmed V and J ends, which lost 0 bases and 7 bases, there was a span of 22 bases. CDR1 and CDR2 (germline): SGHTA, FQGNSA. The CDR3 is made up of 19 amino acids. CDR3 DNA: TGTGCCAGCAGCTTAGCTATGCAGGGGAGGTTAGCTGCGAATTCACCCCTCCACTTT. Its protein product is CASSLAMQGRLAANSPLHF.

This clonotype has a count of ten or more. The gene calls are TRBV2 and TRBJ2-6; D is ambiguous. The CDR3 spans 11 residues. V gave up 2 bases and J gave up 10 bases, with 3 bases separating them. The germline V gene encodes CDR1 SNHLY and CDR2 FYNNEI. DNA for the CDR3: TGTGCCAGCAGTGAATGGAACGTCCTGACTTTC. Its translation: CASSEWNVLTF.

At least ten counts were recorded for this clonotype. The rearrangement uses TRBV20-1 and TRBJ2-7; 7 positions agree with TRBD1. CDR3 length equals 13 residues. V was pared by 5 bases and J by 3 bases, with 7 bases of the junction left unmatched. Germline CDR1 and CDR2: DFQATT and SNEGSKA (reference sequence). CDR3 sequence reads: CSAGTGQNYEQYF. DNA of the CDR3: TGCAGTGCTGGCACGGGACAGAACTACGAGCAGTACTTC.

Points on this clonotype: The missing conserved phenylalanine or tryptophan at the end of this CDR3 makes a read error likely. The chain has TRBV9 and TRBJ1-2; D is undetermined. V was pared by 4 bases and J by 7 bases, with 20 bases between. Germline V gene data show CDR1 as SGDLS and CDR2 as YYNGEE. The CDR3 is 15 residues long. The DNA for the CDR3 is TGTGCCAGCAGCAAGGCTGTGGTCCCGCCTGGTGGCTACACCCTC. Translated, it gives CASSKAVVPPGGYTL.

As regards this clonotype: With a much larger clone just one base away, this may be a read error. V usage is TRBV6-1 and J usage is TRBJ2-2; the match to TRBD2 covers 11 bases. Germline V CDR1 and CDR2: MNHNS, SASEGT. CDR3 length: 17 amino acids. This chain's CDR3 is CAGRTRGTSGGTGELFF. In DNA, the CDR3 is TGTGCCGGCAGAACCCGTGGGACTAGCGGTGGAACCGGGGAGCTGTTTTTT.

This clonotype has just a few counts. Given the absence of the conserved phenylalanine or tryptophan at the CDR3 end, a read error is likely. Because the CDR3's place on the DNA is in doubt, the DNA is left out and the CDR3 is given as listed by TCRdb. The genes are TRBV10-2 and TRBJ1-2. CDR1 and CDR2 from the germline V gene are WSHSY and SAAADI. Both ends counted, the CDR3 spans 8 residues. The CDR3 loop reads CASSESDL.

This clonotype was counted many times. The V and J genes are TRBV6-5 and TRBJ2-5; 11 bases line up with TRBD2. Germline lookup yields CDR1 MNHEY and CDR2 SVGAGI. This CDR3 contains 15 residues. Germline trimming cut 4 bases from V and 7 bases from J; bases unmatched to any gene: 8. CDR3 DNA sequence: TGTGCCAGCAGTTCGGGACTAGCGGTGGGAGGGACCCAGTACTTC. It translates to CASSSGLAVGGTQYF.